The 8 T cell receptor beta chains presented below share a single source sample, sequenced in a study of vaccination and CD4 T cells after COVID-19 (dated by TCRdb to 2022 to 2024). Receptors were amplified or captured by PCR. Sequencing was carried out with an Illumina iSeq 100. At the Johns Hopkins FTIC core, DNA from the cultured CD4+ T cells underwent TCR sequencing with the Oncomine TCR Beta short-read assay. Clones were called with MiXCR by TCRdb after fastp trimmed the public reads at Q25, and only in-frame beta chains were retained. Rows are unified per CDR3 protein, each entry keeping the most common DNA and genes. This sample lists 10,000 or so distinct CDR3 sequences; approximately 32% were detected once. The ten largest clones take up about 15% of the sample. These TCRs' antigens remain unknown. The sample's treatment or condition label, in plain terms: approximately nine-day PBMC culture with coronavirus spike peptide pools or control peptides (ViraFEST assay).

This material consisted of CD4+ T cells from blood, cultured in vitro, taken after SARS-CoV-2 vaccination. The receptors shown here come from a human donor who had recovered from COVID-19.

This clonotype was counted a few times. This chain connects TRBV19 to TRBJ1-5, with no clear D. CDR3 size: 15 residues. Germline V lookup: CDR1 LNHDA, CDR2 SQIVND (reference sequence). Between the trimmed V and J ends, which lost 10 bases and 4 bases, there was a span of 20 bases. The DNA of the CDR3 is TGTGCCACCACCGTCACCGGGCGGCCTAATCAGCCCCAGCATTTT. Residues: CATTVTGRPNQPQHF.

The chain couples TRBV20-1 to TRBJ1-5; D is perhaps TRBD1 (5 bases). The CDR3 totals 15 residues. Germline V gene data show CDR1 as DFQATT and CDR2 as SNEGSKA (reference sequence). V shed 1 base and J shed 2 bases, with 12 bases lying between them. CDR3 DNA: TGCAGTGCTAGAGTATTGGGGGTGGGCAATCAGCCCCAGCATTTT. This codes for CSARVLGVGNQPQHF.

Relative to its sample, this clonotype is medium-sized. J is TRBJ1-5 and V is TRBV20-1, with D possibly matching TRBD1 (6 bases). The germline gives CDR1 DFQATT, CDR2 SNEGSKA (reference sequence). This CDR3 has 14 residues. CDR3 sequence: CSADRSLNNQPQHF. In DNA form, the CDR3 reads TGCAGCGCCGACAGGTCCCTTAACAATCAGCCCCAGCATTTT.

This clonotype was counted a few times. In nucleotides, the CDR3 is TGCAGCGCGACAGGCCAGTCGAACACCGGGGAGCTGTTTTTT. This translates into CSATGQSNTGELFF. The rearrangement links TRBV29-1 to TRBJ2-2, with TRBD1 as a possible D gene (6 bases). This CDR3 is 14 amino acids long. The V gene's germline CDR1 is SQVTM and CDR2 ANQGSEA. V lost 7 bases to trimming and J lost 0 bases, with 12 bases between them.

The V and J genes are TRBV7-2 and TRBJ2-1, with D unresolved. CDR1 SGHTA and CDR2 FQGNSA come from the germline V gene. Trimming removed 5 bases at V and 4 bases at J, with 12 bases between. This CDR3 region has 14 residues. The DNA of the CDR3 is TGTGCCAGCAGCCCGGGCCTAATATACAATGAGCAGTTCTTC. Protein product: CASSPGLIYNEQFF.

The chain joins TRBV6-4 to TRBJ1-5; the D gene is possibly TRBD1 (6 bases). The CDR3 is made up of 16 amino acids. From germline, CDR1 is MRHNA and CDR2 SNTAGT. The V and J ends lost 6 bases and 7 bases respectively, with 22 bases between them. The CDR3 sequence is CASRLGGTRVNQPQHF. In nucleotides, the CDR3 is TGTGCCAGCAGACTAGGGGGGACACGAGTGAACCAGCCCCAGCATTTT.

This chain joins TRBV4-3 and TRBJ1-2, with D possibly TRBD1 on 5 matching bases. Between the trimmed V and J ends, which lost 0 bases and 3 bases, there was a span of 8 bases. Germline lookup yields CDR1 LGHNA and CDR2 YSLEER. The CDR3 contains 14 residues. CDR3 in amino acids: CASSQDEGDYGYTF. CDR3 in DNA: TGCGCCAGCAGCCAAGATGAAGGGGACTATGGCTACACCTTC.

This clonotype was seen a handful of times. J is TRBJ2-3 and V is TRBV7-3; 7 bases align to TRBD2. J was trimmed by 2 bases and V by 2 bases; bases with no gene match: 4. Per the germline V gene, CDR1 is SGHTA and CDR2 is FQGTGA. This CDR3 spans 15 amino acids. CDR3 loop: CASSLSGLNTDTQYF. In nucleotides, the CDR3 is TGTGCCAGCAGCTTATCGGGACTAAACACAGATACGCAGTATTTT.